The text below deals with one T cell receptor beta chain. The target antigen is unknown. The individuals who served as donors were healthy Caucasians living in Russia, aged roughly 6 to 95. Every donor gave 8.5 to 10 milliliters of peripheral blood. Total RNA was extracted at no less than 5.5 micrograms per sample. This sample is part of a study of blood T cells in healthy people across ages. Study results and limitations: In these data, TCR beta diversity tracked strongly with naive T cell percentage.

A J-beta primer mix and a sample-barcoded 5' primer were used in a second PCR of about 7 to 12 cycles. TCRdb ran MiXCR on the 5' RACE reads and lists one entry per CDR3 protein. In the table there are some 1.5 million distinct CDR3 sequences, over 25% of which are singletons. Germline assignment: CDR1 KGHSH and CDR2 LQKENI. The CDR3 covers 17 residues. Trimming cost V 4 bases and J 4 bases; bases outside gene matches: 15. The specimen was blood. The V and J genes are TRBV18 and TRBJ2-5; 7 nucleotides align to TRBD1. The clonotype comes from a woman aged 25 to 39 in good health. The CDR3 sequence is CASSRDLLQGYRETQYF. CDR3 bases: TGTGCCAGCTCACGAGACCTTCTACAGGGGTATCGAGAGACCCAGTACTTC. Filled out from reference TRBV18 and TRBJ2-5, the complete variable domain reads NAGVMQNPRHLVRRRGQEARLRCSPMKGHSHVYWYRQLPEEGLKFMVYLQKENIIDESGMPKERFSAEFPKEGPSILRIQQVVRGDSAAYFCASSRDLLQGYRETQYFGPGTRLLVL.